This TCR beta chain came from a study of graft-versus-host responses after intestinal transplantation. Overall study results and limits: The highest levels of circulating GvH clones went along with early declines in HvG clones after transplant.

Germline CDR1 reads SGHNT; CDR2 reads YYREEE (reference sequence). The CDR3 runs 13 residues. The V end lost 5 bases, the J end lost 7 bases, and 13 bases lay between the germline ends. Concerning this clone itself: Its antigen is unidentified.

Repertoires were generated with immunoSEQ multiplex PCR, while TCRdb's copy carries only in-frame clones and drops some. The sample contains about 92,000 clones, roughly four fifths of which appear only once. The sequenced sample was unstimulated CD8+ T cells sorted from spleen or lymph node cells, obtained before intestinal transplant. The chain combines TRBV5-4 with TRBJ2-4; D is tentatively TRBD1 or TRBD2 (5 bases each). This sequence originates from a human donor who received an intestinal transplant. The CDR3 loop is CASRRRGVNIQYF. The CDR3 region has the DNA TGTGCCAGCAGGAGACGAGGGGTGAACATTCAGTACTTC.